This TCR beta chain came from a study of CD4+ T cells in melanoma (dated by TCRdb to 2021 to 2024). Concerning the study at large: Neoantigen-specific CD4+ T cells in human melanoma were what the study investigated. The study at large found these results: Neoantigen-specific CD4+ T cells were reported to be correlated with the function of CD8+ T cells, macrophages and B cells. Diverse differentiation states were reported to be shown by neoantigen-specific CD4+ T cells in melanoma.

Of note for this clone: Its antigen is currently not known. The input lacks base qualities; no much larger clone sits a single base away.

The library was produced with the immunoSEQ multiplex PCR assay. Not all clones reach the TCRdb copy of this immuneACCESS table, which keeps in-frame sequences only. Checked studies attribute under half of the gap to unresolved V genes and leave the rest unexplained. This sample gives under 20,000 clones in total; approximately 79% of them show up just once. 12% of the sample lies in the top ten. The donors were melanoma patients. The CDR3 measures 15 amino acids from cysteine to phenylalanine. Only CDR3 DNA remains: 45 bases, in frame from the first base. Trimming costs V 1 base and J 5 bases, and their ends lie 12 bases apart.

The chain was built from TRBV23-1 and TRBJ1-5; the D region possibly corresponds to TRBD1 (5 bases align). TRBV23-1 is treated as an ORF (open reading frame) with a function not yet certain. The TCR was taken from a human donor with melanoma. Material: cells from a culture (not recorded whether cultured in vitro). In nucleotides, the sequence is TGCGCCAGCAGTCAATTCACAGGTCCGGATCAGCCCCAGCATTTT. This codes for CASSQFTGPDQPQHF.